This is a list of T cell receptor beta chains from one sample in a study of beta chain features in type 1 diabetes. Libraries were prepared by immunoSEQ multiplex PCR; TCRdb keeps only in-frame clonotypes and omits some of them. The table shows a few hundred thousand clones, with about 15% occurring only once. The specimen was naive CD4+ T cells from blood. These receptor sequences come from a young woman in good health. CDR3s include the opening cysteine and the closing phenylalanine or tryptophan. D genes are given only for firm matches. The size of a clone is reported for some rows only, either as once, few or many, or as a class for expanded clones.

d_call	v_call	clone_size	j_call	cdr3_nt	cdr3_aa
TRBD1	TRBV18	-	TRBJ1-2	TGTGCCAGCTCACCTCGGGACAGCACAGTTGATGGCTACACCTTC	CASSPRDSTVDGYTF
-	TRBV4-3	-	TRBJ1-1	TGCGCCAGCAGCCAAGATCTTGCGGGAAGCACTGAAGCTTTCTTT	CASSQDLAGSTEAFF
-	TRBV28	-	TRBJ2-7	TGTGCCAGCAGCCCAGTCGCGGCAGGGAGGAACGAGCAGTACTTC	CASSPVAAGRNEQYF
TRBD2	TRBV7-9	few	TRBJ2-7	TGTGCCAGCAGCTTCGGGACTAGCGGGGAGCAGTACTTC	CASSFGTSGEQYF
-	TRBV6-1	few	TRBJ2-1	TGTGCCAGCAGCAATGCGGGTAGTGGAAGGAATGAGCAGTTCTTC	CASSNAGSGRNEQFF
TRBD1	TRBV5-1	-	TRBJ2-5	TGCGCCAGCAGCTTCTACAGGGGGTCGGAGGAGACCCAGTACTTC	CASSFYRGSEETQYF
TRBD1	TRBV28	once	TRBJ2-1	TGTGCCAGCAACTCGCCGGGACAGTTGTACAATGAGCAGTTCTTC	CASNSPGQLYNEQFF
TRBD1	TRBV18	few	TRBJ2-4	TGTGCCAGCTCATCGGGACAGGGGTGGAACATTCAGTACTTC	CASSSGQGWNIQYF
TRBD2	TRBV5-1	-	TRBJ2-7	TGCGCCAGCAGCGCGGGAGGGAGCTCCTACGAGCAGTACTTC	CASSAGGSSYEQYF
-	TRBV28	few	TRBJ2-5	TGTGCCAGCAGTTCGGAGGGGGCAGGATACCAAGAGACCCAGTACTTC	CASSSEGAGYQETQYF
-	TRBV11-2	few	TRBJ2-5	TGTGCCAGCAGCTCCACTAGACATAGCCAAGAGACCCAGTACTTC	CASSSTRHSQETQYF
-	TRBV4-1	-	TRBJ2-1	TGCGCCAGCAGCCAAGTCATAGGACAGTCCAATGAGCAGTTCTTC	CASSQVIGQSNEQFF
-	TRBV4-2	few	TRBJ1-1	TGTGCCAGCAGCCAAGCAACAGGGATCACTGAAGCTTTCTTT	CASSQATGITEAFF
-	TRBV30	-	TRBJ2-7	TGTGCCTGGAGGGACAGCCGTTACGAGCAGTACTTC	CAWRDSRYEQYF
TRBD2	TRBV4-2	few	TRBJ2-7	TGTGCCAGCAGCCGAGAACCCGGGACTAGTAATGGGGAGCAGTACTTC	CASSREPGTSNGEQYF
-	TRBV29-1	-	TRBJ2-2	TGCAGCGTACGCTGGGACTCCAACACCGGGGAGCTGTTTTTT	CSVRWDSNTGELFF
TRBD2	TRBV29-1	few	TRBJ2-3	TGCAGCGTCCCCCTAGCGGGGATCACAGATACGCAGTATTTT	CSVPLAGITDTQYF
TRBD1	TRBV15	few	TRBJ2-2	TGTGCCACCAGCAGACCCGGGACAGCGAACACCGGGGAGCTGTTTTTT	CATSRPGTANTGELFF
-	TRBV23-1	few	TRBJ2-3	TGCGCCAGCAGTCAACCCGAAGTAGCAGTTCCCCTCGCTAGCACAGATACGCAGTATTTT	CASSQPEVAVPLASTDTQYF
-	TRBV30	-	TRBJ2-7	TGTGCCTGGATTGCGGGGGCAAGCTCCTACGAGCAGTACTTC	CAWIAGASSYEQYF
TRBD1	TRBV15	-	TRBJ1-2	TGTGCCACCAGCAAGGACAGGCAGGACTATGGCTACACCTTC	CATSKDRQDYGYTF
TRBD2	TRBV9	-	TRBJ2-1	TGTGCCAGCAGCGTAAGCGGGAGGGCCCTCAATGAGCAGTTCTTC	CASSVSGRALNEQFF
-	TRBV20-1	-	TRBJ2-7	TGCAGTGCTAGATCAATCTACGAGCAGTACTTC	CSARSIYEQYF
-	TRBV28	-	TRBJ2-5	TGTGCCAGCAGTTTACGAGAGACCCAGTACTTC	CASSLRETQYF
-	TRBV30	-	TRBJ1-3	TGTGCCTTGGACAGCTCTGGAAACACCATATATTTT	CALDSSGNTIYF
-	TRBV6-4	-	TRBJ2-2	TGTGCCAGCAGCGGGGAATCCACCGGGGAGCTGTTTTTT	CASSGESTGELFF
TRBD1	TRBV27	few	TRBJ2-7	TGTGCCAGCAGTTTATCATGGCAAACAGGGGGCATCACTTTC	CASSLSWQTGGITF
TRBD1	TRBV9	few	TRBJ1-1	TGTGCCAGCAGCTCAGGAAGACAGGGATTGAGCACTGAAGCTTTCTTT	CASSSGRQGLSTEAFF
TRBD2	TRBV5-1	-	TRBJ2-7	TGCGCCAGCAGCTTGGGGACTAGCGTCTACTACGAGCAGTACTTC	CASSLGTSVYYEQYF
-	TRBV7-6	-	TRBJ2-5	TGTGCCAGCAGCGCATCACAGTGGGAGACCCAGTACTTC	CASSASQWETQYF
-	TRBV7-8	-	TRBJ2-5	TGTGCCAGCAGCTTAGGGGCGGGGCCGGTACAAGAGACCCAGTACTTC	CASSLGAGPVQETQYF
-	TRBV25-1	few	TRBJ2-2	TGTGCCAGCAGTGCCAGGGTGAACACCGGGGAGCTGTTTTTT	CASSARVNTGELFF
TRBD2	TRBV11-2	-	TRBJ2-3	TGTGCCAGCAGCTTGGGACTAGCGGGAGGTGTGCATACGCAGTATTTT	CASSLGLAGGVHTQYF
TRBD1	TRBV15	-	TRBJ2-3	TGTGCCACCAGCAGAGATCAAGGACAGGGCGGGTTGAGCACAGATACGCAGTATTTT	CATSRDQGQGGLSTDTQYF
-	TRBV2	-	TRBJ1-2	-	CASILVRDIGYTF
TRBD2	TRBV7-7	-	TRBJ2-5	TGTGCCAGCAGCGCTACTAGCGGGGTGGGGAGAGAGACCCAGTACTTC	CASSATSGVGRETQYF
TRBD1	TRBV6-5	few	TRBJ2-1	TGTGCCAGCAGTTACTCGACCAGGGGGTACTACAATGAGCAGTTCTTC	CASSYSTRGYYNEQFF
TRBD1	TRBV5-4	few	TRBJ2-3	TGTGCCAGCAGCTCGGGACAGGGTGGCACAGATACGCAGTATTTT	CASSSGQGGTDTQYF
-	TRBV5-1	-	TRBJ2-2	TGCGCCAGCAGTTCTGGGACAATCGGGGAGCTGTTTTTT	CASSSGTIGELFF
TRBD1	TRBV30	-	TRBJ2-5	TGTGCCTGGGGGAAAACCGGGACAGGGAAAGAGACCCAGTACTTC	CAWGKTGTGKETQYF
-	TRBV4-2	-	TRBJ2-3	TGTGCCAGCAGCCAAGATGTCCTTTCGGATACGCAGTATTTT	CASSQDVLSDTQYF
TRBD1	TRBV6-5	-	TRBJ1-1	TGTGCCAGCAGTTCGGTGGGACAGGGTGCTGAAGCTTTCTTT	CASSSVGQGAEAFF
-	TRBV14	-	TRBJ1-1	TGTGCCAGCAGCCGCACGGGGAGGGTTGGAACTGAAGCTTTCTTT	CASSRTGRVGTEAFF
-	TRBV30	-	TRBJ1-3	TGTGCCTGGAGTCAGGGCTCTGGAAACACCATATATTTT	CAWSQGSGNTIYF
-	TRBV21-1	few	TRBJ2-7	TGTGCCAGCAGCAAATTGGGACAGGTAAACGAGCAGTACTTC	CASSKLGQVNEQYF
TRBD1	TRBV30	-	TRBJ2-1	TGTGCCTGGAGGGGACAGTCTAGCATTGAATTCTTC	CAWRGQSSIEFF
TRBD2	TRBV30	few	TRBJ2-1	TGTGCCTGGAGCGCCGGACTAGCGGGAGAATGGGAGCAGTTCTTC	CAWSAGLAGEWEQFF
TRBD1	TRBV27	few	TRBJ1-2	TGTGCCAGCAGTGGACCCGGGACAGGAACCTATGGCTACACCTTC	CASSGPGTGTYGYTF
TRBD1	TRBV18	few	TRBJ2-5	TGTGCCAGCTCACCGGGACAGGGGACAGAGACCCAGTACTTC	CASSPGQGTETQYF
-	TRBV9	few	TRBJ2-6	TGTGCCAGCAGCGTAGGCCAGGAAGGGGGAACCTCTGGGGCCAACGTCCTGACTTTC	CASSVGQEGGTSGANVLTF
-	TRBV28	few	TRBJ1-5	TGTGCCAGCAGTTTTCAGGGACAACAGCCCCAGCATTTT	CASSFQGQQPQHF
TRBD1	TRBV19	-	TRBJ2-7	TGTGCCAGTAGTGCACAGGGGGCGTCCTACGAGCAGTACTTC	CASSAQGASYEQYF